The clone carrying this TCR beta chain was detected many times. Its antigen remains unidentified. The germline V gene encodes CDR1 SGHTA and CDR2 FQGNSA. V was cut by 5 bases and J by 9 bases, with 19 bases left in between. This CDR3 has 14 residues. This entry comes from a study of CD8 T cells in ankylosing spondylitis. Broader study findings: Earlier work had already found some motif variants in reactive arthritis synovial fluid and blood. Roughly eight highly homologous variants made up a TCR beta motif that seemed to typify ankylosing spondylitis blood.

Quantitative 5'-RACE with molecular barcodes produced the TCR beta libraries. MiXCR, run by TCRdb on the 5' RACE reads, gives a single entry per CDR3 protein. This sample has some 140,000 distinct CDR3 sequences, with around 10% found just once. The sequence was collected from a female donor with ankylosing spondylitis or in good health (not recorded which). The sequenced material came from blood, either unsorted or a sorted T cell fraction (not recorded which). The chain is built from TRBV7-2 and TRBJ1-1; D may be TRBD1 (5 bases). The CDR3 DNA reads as TGTGCCAGCAGCCCAGACACGTGGAAGGGGAAAGCTTTCTTT. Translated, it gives CASSPDTWKGKAFF.